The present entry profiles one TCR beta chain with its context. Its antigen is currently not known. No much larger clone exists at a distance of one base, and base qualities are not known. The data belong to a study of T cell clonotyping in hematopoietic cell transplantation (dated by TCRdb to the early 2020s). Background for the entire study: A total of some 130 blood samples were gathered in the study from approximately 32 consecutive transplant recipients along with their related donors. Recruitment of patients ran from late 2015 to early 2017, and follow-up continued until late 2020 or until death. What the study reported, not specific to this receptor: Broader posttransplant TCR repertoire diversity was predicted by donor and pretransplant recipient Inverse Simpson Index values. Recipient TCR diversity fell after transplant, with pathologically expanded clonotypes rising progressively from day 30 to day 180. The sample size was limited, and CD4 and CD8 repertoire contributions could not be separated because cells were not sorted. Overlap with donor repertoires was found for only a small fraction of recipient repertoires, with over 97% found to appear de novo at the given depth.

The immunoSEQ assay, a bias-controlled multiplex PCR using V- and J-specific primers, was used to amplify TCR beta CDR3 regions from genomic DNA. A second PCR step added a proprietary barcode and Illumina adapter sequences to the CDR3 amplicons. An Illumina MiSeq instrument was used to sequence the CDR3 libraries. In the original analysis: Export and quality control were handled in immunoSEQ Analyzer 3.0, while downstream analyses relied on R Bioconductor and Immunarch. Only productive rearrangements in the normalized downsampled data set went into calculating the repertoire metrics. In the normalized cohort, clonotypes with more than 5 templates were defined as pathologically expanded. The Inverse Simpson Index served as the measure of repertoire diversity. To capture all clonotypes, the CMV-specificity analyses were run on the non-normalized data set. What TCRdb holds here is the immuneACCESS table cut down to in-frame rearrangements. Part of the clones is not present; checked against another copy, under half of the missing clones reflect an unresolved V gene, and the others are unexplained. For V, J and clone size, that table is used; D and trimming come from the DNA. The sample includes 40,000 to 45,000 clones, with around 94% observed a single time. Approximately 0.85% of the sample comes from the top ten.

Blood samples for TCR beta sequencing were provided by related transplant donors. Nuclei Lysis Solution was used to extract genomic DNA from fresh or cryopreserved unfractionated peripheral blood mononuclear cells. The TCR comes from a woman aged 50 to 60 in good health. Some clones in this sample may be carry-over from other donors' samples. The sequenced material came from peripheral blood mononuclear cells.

The DNA sequence is TGCGCCAGCAGCTTGACATCATATTCACCCCTCCACTTT. Translated, this is CASSLTSYSPLHF. Here the chain combines TRBV5-1 and TRBJ1-6, with the D segment identity uncertain. V is shortened by 1 base, J by 8 bases, and the region joining them spans 7 bases. Including the terminal cysteine and phenylalanine, the CDR3 comprises 13 residues. This entry keeps only the CDR3 DNA: 39 bases, framed from base 1. Per the germline V gene, SGHRS is the CDR1 and YFSETQ is the CDR2. The reference TRBV5-1 and TRBJ1-6 proteins fill in what lies around the CDR3, so the full variable domain reads KAGVTQTPRYLIKTRGQQVTLSCSPISGHRSVSWYQQTPGQGLQFLFEYFSETQRNKGNFPGRFSGRQFSNSRSEMNVSTLELGDSALYLCASSLTSYSPLHFGNGTRLTVT.